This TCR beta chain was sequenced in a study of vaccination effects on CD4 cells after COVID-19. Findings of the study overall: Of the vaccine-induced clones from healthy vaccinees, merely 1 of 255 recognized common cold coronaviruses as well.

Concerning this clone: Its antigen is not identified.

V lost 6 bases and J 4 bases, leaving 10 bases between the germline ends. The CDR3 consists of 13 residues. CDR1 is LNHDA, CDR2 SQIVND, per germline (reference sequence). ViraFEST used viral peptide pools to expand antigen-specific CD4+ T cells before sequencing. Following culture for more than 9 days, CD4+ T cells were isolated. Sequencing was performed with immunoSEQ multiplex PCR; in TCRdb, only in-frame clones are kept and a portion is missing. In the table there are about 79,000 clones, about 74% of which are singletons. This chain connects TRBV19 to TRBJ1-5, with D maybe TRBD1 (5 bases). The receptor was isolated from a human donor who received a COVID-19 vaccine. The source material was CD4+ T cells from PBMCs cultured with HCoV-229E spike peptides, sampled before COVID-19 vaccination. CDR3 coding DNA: TGTGCCAGTAGGGAACGGGGGAATCAGCCCCAGCATTTT. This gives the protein CASRERGNQPQHF.